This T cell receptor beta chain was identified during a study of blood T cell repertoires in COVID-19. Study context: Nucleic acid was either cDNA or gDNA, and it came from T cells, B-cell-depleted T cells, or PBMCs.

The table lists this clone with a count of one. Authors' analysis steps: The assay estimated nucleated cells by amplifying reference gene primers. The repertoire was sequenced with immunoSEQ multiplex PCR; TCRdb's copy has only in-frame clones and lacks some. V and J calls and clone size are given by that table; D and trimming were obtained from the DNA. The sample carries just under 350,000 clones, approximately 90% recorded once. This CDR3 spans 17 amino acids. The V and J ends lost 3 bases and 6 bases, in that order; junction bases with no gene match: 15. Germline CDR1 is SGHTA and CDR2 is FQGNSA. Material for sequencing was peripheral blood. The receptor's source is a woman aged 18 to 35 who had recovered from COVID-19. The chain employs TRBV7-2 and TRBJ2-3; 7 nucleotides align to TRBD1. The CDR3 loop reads CASSFRGGSVFPDTQYF. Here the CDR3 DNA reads TGTGCCAGCAGCTTTAGAGGGGGCTCGGTGTTTCCCGATACGCAGTATTTT.